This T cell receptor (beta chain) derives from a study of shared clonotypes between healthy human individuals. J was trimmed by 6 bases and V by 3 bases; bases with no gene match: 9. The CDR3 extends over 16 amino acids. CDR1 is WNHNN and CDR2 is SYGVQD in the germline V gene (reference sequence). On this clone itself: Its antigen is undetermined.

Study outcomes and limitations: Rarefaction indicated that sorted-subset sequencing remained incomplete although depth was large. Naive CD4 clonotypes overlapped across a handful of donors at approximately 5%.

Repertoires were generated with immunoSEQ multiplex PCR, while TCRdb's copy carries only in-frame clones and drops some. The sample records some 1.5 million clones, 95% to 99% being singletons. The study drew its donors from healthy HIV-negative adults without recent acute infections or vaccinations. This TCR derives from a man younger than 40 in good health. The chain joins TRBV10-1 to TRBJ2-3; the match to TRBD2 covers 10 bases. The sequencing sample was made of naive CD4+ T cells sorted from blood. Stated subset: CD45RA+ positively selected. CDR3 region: CASSDRLAGARDTQYF. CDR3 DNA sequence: TGCGCCAGCAGTGATCGGCTAGCGGGAGCTAGGGATACGCAGTATTTT.